The next 5 T cell receptor beta chains were all read from a single sample in a study of blood T cell repertoires in COVID-19. The repertoire was sequenced with immunoSEQ multiplex PCR; TCRdb's copy has only in-frame clones and lacks some. The sample lists 100,000 or so clones, more than 75% occurring once. Sequenced sample: peripheral blood. All receptors derive from a human donor in a cohort sampled during active COVID-19.

V is TRBV19 and J is TRBJ1-3; D gene uncertain. Germline CDR1 and CDR2: LNHDA and SQIVND (reference sequence). This CDR3 contains 14 residues. V lost 8 bases to trimming and J lost 4 bases, with 15 bases between them. CDR3 DNA sequence: TGTGCCAGTTACTCCACAGCATTCGGAAACACCATATATTTT. Translating gives CASYSTAFGNTIYF.

The chain recombines TRBV19 with TRBJ1-2; D might be TRBD1 (5 bases). The CDR3 contains 14 residues. CDR1 and CDR2 from the germline V gene are LNHDA and SQIVND (reference sequence). Trimming left V 4 bases short and J 7 bases short, with 16 bases between. The CDR3 spells CASSTAQGKGGYTF. The CDR3 nucleotides read TGTGCCAGTAGTACAGCTCAGGGAAAGGGTGGCTACACCTTC.

DNA of the CDR3: TGTGCCAGCAGTAGAGCAGGTACCCCTTTCCCCACTGAAGCTTTCTTT. Its translation: CASSRAGTPFPTEAFF. The chain uses TRBV6-2 or TRBV6-3 and TRBJ1-1; no firm D call. This CDR3 contains 16 residues. The germline V gene has CDR1 MNHEY and CDR2 SVGEGT. V was shortened by 5 bases and J by 4 bases, with 20 bases between the two germline ends.

This chain connects TRBV27 to TRBJ2-2; TRBD2 matches at 12 bases. With 2 bases clipped from V and 5 bases from J, the junction kept 18 bases outside the gene matches. CDR3 length: 21 residues. Germline CDR1 MNHEY, CDR2 SMNVEV (reference sequence). The CDR3 region is CASSLLSLALAGGEGTGELFF. The DNA of the CDR3 is TGTGCCAGCAGTTTACTGTCGTTGGCACTAGCGGGGGGCGAAGGGACCGGGGAGCTGTTTTTT.

The CDR3 here is CASSIRSSGGASAFF. CDR3 coding DNA: TGTGCCAGTAGTATACGGAGCTCGGGGGGGGCGTCAGCTTTCTTT. This rearrangement joins TRBV19 to TRBJ1-1; the D gene is possibly TRBD1 (6 bases). Trimming left V 2 bases short and J 10 bases short, with 20 bases between. Germline V gene data show CDR1 as LNHDA and CDR2 as SQIVND (reference sequence). The CDR3 runs 15 residues.